This T cell receptor (beta chain) was recovered during a study of regulatory T cells in long-lasting Graves disease. General observations from the study: Repertoires from persistent disease leaned toward TRBV28, TRBJ1-2 and TRBJ2-5.

Through Arm-PCR of CDR3 regions and iRepertoire HTBI primers, TCR beta libraries were built. TCRdb passed the multiplex PCR reads through MiXCR, listing each CDR3 protein once. The sample lists fewer than 650,000 distinct CDR3 sequences; about 16% were seen once. The CDR3 contains 14 residues. Trimming removed 5 bases from V and 5 bases from J, with 15 bases in between. Germline loops: CDR1 MNHEY, CDR2 SMNVEV (reference sequence). This clonotype was seen ten or more times. Its antigen is not identified. Time point meaning: newly diagnosed GD, antithyroid drugs for less than 3 months. The authors made the TCR library using RNA they extracted from PBMCs. The same sample was also used in a study of T cells in Graves' hyperthyroidism and ophthalmopathy. From that report: In blood, most of the thyroid clonotypes expanded above 0.001 were also present. Before onset, ophthalmopathy was predicted by the model a median around 6 months earlier.

The chain links TRBV27 to TRBJ2-5; D not resolved. This receptor was taken from a man aged 18 to 29 with Graves disease. This specimen consisted of peripheral blood mononuclear cells (PBMCs), obtained at new diagnosis, from a patient treated with antithyroid drugs. The CDR3 here is CASSPTGVGETQYF. The CDR3 nucleotides are TGTGCCAGCAGTCCCACGGGTGTTGGGGAGACCCAGTACTTC.